This T cell receptor (beta chain) is from a study of patients and donors after allogeneic stem cell transplantation. One entry per CDR3 protein results from TCRdb running MiXCR on the RT-PCR reads. This table has 150,000 to 250,000 distinct CDR3 sequences, around two fifths appearing once. Trimming removed 4 bases from V and 5 bases from J; junction bases left unmatched: 9. Per germline, CDR1 LGHNA and CDR2 YSLEER. The CDR3 is made up of 16 amino acids. The sequenced sample was blood, either unsorted or a sorted T cell fraction (not recorded which). The clonotype comes from a human donor who was either an allogeneic HSCT recipient or a stem cell or donor lymphocyte infusion donor (not recorded which). It is not recorded whose cells these are; they may come from a transplant donor. The rearrangement uses TRBV4-3 and TRBJ2-5; 11 bases map to TRBD1. CDR3 in amino acids: CASSPRTGGDWETQYF. In nucleotides, the CDR3 is TGCGCCAGCAGCCCCCGGACAGGGGGCGATTGGGAGACCCAGTACTTC.